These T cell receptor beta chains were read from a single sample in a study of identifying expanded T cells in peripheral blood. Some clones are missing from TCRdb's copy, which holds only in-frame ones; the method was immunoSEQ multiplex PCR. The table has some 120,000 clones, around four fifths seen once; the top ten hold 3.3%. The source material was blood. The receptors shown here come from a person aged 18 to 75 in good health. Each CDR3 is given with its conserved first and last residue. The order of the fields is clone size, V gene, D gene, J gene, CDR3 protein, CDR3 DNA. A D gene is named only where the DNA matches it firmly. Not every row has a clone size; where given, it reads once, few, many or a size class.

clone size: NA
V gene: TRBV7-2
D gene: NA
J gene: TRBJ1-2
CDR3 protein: CASSLFQGSRGYGYTF
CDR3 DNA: TGTGCCAGCAGCTTATTCCAGGGGAGTAGGGGCTATGGCTACACCTTC

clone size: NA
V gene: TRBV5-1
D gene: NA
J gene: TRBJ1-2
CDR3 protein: CASGPRDLLGYTF
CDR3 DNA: TGCGCCAGCGGACCCCGGGACCTCCTCGGCTACACCTTC

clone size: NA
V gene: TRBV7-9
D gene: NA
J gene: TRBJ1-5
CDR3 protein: CASSLGQGSNQPQHF
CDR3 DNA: TGTGCCAGCAGCTTAGGCCAGGGCTCGAATCAGCCCCAGCATTTT

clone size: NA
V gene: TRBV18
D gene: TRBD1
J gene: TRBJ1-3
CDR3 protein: CASSLQTGTGRIWDSGNTIYF
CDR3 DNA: TGTGCCAGCTCACTGCAAACCGGGACAGGTCGCATCTGGGACTCTGGAAACACCATATATTTT

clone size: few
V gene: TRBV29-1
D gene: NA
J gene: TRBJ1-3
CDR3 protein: CSVEVDTIYF
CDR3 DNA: TGCAGCGTTGAGGTAGACACCATATATTTT

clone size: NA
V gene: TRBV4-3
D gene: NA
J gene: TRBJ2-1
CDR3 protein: CASSQGNSNEQFF
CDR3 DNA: TGCGCCAGCAGCCAAGGGAACAGCAATGAGCAGTTCTTC

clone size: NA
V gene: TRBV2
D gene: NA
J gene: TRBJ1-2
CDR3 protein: CASSVRGGGYTF
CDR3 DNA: TGTGCCAGCAGTGTACGAGGCGGTGGCTACACCTTC

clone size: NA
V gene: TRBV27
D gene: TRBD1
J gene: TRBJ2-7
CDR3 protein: CASSQTGASYEQYF
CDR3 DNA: TGTGCCAGCAGTCAGACAGGGGCCTCCTACGAGCAGTACTTC

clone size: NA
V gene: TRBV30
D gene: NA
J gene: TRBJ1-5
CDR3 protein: CARGEGNNQPQHF
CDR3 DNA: TGTGCCCGTGGCGAGGGTAACAATCAGCCCCAGCATTTT

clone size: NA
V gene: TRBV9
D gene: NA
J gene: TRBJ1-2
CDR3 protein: CASSLGTLNYGYTF
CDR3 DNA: TGTGCCAGCAGCCTTGGGACTCTTAACTATGGCTACACCTTC

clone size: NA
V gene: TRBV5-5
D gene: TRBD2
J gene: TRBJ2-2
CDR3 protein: CASSFSLAGSAGELFF
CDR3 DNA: TGTGCCAGCAGCTTTTCCCTAGCGGGGTCCGCCGGGGAGCTGTTTTTT

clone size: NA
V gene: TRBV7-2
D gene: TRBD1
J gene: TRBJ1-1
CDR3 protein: CASGGQVVPLTEAFF
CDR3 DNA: TGTGCCAGCGGGGGACAGGTCGTCCCCCTCACTGAAGCTTTCTTT

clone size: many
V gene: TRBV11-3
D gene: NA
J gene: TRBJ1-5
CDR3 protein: CASSLEEGQPQHF
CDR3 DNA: TGTGCCAGCAGCTTAGAAGAGGGGCAGCCCCAGCATTTT

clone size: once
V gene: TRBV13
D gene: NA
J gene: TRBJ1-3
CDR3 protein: CASSIGRPVDTIYF
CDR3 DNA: TGTGCCAGCAGTATAGGGAGACCTGTGGACACCATATATTTT

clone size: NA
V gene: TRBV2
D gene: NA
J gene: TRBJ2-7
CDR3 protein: CASMTVREQYF
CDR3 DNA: TGTGCCAGCATGACGGTTCGTGAGCAGTACTTC

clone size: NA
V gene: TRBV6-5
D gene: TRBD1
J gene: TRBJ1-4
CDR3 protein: CASGATGKDEKLFF
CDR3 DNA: TGTGCCAGCGGCGCGACAGGGAAGGATGAAAAACTGTTTTTT

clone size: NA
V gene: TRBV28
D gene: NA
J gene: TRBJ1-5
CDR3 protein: CASHSSGQPQHF
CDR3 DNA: TGTGCCAGCCATAGTTCGGGGCAGCCCCAGCATTTT

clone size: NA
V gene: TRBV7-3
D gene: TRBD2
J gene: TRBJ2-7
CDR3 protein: CASSWGLAGAYEQYF
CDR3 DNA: TGTGCCAGCAGCTGGGGACTAGCGGGGGCCTACGAGCAGTACTTC

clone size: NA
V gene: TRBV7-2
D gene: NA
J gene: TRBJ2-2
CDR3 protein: CASSLVGSGGELFF
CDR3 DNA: TGTGCCAGCAGCTTAGTTGGTTCGGGCGGGGAGCTGTTTTTT

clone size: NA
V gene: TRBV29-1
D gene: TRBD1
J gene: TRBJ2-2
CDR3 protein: CSARDSYTGELFF
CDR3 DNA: TGCAGCGCCCGGGACAGCTACACCGGGGAGCTGTTTTTT

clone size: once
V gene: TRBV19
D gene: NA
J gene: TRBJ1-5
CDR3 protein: CASSMIRQRSSNQPQHF
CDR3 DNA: TGTGCCAGTAGTATGATCCGGCAGAGGTCGAGCAATCAGCCCCAGCATTTT

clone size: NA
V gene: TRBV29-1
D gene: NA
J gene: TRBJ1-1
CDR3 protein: CSVGRGTEAFF
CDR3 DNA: TGCAGCGTTGGGAGGGGCACTGAAGCTTTCTTT

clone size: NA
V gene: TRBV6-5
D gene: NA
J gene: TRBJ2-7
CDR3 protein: CASSYQPGLSSYEQYF
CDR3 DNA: TGTGCCAGCAGTTACCAGCCAGGGCTCAGCTCCTACGAGCAGTACTTC

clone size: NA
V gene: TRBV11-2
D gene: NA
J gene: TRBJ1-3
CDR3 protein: CASSLAVAASGNTIYF
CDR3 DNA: TGTGCCAGCAGCTTAGCGGTGGCAGCTTCTGGAAACACCATATATTTT

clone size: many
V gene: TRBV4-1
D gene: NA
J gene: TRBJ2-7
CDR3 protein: CASSSPGGLYEQYF
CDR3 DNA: TGCGCCAGCAGCAGCCCGGGTGGGCTCTACGAGCAGTACTTC

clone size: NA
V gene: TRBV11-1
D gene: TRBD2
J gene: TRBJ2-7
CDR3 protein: CASSHPVRGGGPAYEQYF
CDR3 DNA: TGTGCCAGCAGCCACCCGGTGAGGGGCGGGGGGCCAGCCTACGAGCAGTACTTC

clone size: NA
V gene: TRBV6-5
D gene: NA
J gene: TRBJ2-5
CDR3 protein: CASSYQETQYF
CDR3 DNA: TGTGCCAGCAGTTACCAAGAGACCCAGTACTTC

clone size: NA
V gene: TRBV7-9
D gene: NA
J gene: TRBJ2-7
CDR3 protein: CASSRPGGSRSSYEQYF
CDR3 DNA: TGTGCCAGCAGCCGACCTGGGGGCAGCAGGAGCTCCTACGAGCAGTACTTC

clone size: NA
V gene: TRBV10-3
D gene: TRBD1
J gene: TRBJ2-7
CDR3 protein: CAISESNRGYEQYF
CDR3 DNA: TGTGCCATCAGTGAGTCGAACAGGGGCTACGAGCAGTACTTC

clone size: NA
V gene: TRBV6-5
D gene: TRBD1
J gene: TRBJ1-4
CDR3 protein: CASSYSQGVNEKLFF
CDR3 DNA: TGTGCCAGCAGTTACTCGCAGGGGGTAAATGAAAAACTGTTTTTT

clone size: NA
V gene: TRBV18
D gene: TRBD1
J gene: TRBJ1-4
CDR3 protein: CASSPQGATTNEKLFF
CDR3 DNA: TGTGCCAGCTCACCACAGGGGGCGACAACTAATGAAAAACTGTTTTTT

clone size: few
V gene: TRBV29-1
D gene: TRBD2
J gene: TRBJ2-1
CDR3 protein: CSVAGLADQSLSYNEQFF
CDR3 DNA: TGCAGCGTAGCTGGACTAGCGGATCAGTCCCTCTCCTACAATGAGCAGTTCTTC

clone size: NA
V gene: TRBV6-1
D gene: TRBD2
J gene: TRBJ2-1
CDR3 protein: CASSGLAGGKSLDEQFF
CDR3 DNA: TGTGCCAGCAGTGGACTAGCGGGGGGGAAAAGCTTGGATGAGCAGTTCTTC

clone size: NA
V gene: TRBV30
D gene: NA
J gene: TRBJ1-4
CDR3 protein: CAWSVTSTNEKLFF
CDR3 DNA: TGTGCCTGGAGTGTAACCTCAACTAATGAAAAACTGTTTTTT

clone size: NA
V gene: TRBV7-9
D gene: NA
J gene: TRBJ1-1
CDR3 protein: CASSLVQNTEAFF
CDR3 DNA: TGTGCCAGCAGCTTGGTACAGAACACTGAAGCTTTCTTT

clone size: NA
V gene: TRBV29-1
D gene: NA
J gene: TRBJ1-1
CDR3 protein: CSVQTGFGTEAFF
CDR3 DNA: TGCAGCGTTCAAACAGGGTTCGGCACTGAAGCTTTCTTT

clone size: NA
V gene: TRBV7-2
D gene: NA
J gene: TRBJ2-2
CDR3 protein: CASSYPQGQPGELFF
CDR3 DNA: TGTGCCAGCAGCTACCCCCAAGGGCAGCCCGGGGAGCTGTTTTTT

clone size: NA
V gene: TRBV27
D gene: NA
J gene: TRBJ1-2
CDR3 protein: CASSEEPGQLAYGYTF
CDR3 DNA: TGTGCCAGCAGTGAGGAGCCGGGACAACTCGCCTATGGCTACACCTTC

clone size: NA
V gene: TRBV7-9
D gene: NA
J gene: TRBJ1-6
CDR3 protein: CASSLVRVGRQDSPLHF
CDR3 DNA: TGTGCCAGCAGCTTAGTACGGGTGGGGCGCCAGGATTCACCCCTCCACTTT

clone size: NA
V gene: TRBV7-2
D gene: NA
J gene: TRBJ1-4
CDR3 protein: CASSWRATNEKLFF
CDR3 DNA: TGTGCCAGCAGCTGGCGAGCAACTAATGAAAAACTGTTTTTT

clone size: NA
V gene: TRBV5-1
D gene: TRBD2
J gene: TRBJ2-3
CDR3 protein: CASSSSSGDTDTQYF
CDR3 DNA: TGCGCCAGCAGCTCCTCTAGCGGGGACACAGATACGCAGTATTTT

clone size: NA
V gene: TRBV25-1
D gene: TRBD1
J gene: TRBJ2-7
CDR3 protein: CASRRDSYEQYF
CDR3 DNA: TGTGCCAGCAGGAGGGACAGCTACGAGCAGTACTTC

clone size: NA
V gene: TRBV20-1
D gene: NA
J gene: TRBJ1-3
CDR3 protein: CGSYSGNTIYF
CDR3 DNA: TGCGGGTCGTATTCTGGAAACACCATATATTTT

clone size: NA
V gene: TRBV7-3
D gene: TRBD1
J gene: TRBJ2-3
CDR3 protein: CASSSPSVGTGTDTQYF
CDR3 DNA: TGTGCCAGCAGCTCTCCTAGCGTGGGGACAGGGACAGATACGCAGTATTTT

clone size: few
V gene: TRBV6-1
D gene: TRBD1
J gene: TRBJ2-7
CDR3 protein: CASSREGQYYEQYF
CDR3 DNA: TGTGCCAGCAGTCGAGAGGGACAGTACTACGAGCAGTACTTC

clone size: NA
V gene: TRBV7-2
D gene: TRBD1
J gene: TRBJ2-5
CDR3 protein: CASSLTGDIQGTQYF
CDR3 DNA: TGTGCCAGCAGCTTGACAGGGGATATCCAAGGGACCCAGTACTTC

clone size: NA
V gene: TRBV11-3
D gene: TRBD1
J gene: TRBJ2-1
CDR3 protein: CASSDGTGDSMDVNEQFF
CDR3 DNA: TGTGCCAGCAGCGATGGGACAGGGGATTCGATGGATGTGAATGAGCAGTTCTTC

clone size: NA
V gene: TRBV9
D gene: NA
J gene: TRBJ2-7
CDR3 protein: CASSSQGYEQYF
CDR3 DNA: TGTGCCAGCAGCTCTCAAGGCTACGAGCAGTACTTC

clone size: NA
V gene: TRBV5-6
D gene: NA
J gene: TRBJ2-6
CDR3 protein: CASSLEWGSGANVLTF
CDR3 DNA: TGTGCCAGCAGCTTGGAATGGGGGTCTGGGGCCAACGTCCTGACTTTC